This T cell receptor beta chain comes out of a study of shared clonotypes between healthy human individuals. Sequencing used immunoSEQ multiplex PCR; TCRdb keeps in-frame clones, though not all of them. The data hold 2 million to 3 million clones, with more than 80% observed a single time. For this clone: Its antigen is not known.

Germline CDR1 and CDR2: SGHVS and FQNEAQ. The CDR3 loop spans 16 amino acids. V was cut by 6 bases and J by 0 bases, with 15 bases left in between. Study outcomes and limitations: Sample collection involved blood only; tissue repertoires are likely different.

This receptor was identified in a man between 18 and 35 years old in good health. This chain links TRBV7-8 with TRBJ1-3; D is ambiguous. What was sequenced was naive CD4+ T cells sorted from blood. Subset denoted: CD45RA+ positively selected. CDR3 DNA: TGTGCCAGCAGTCCGGACCCGGGCCTCTCTGGAAACACCATATATTTT. It codes for CASSPDPGLSGNTIYF.